These T cell receptor beta chains were read from a single sample in a study of high-grade serous ovarian cancer treatment subgroups. Method: immunoSEQ multiplex PCR; TCRdb's copy keeps in-frame clones and lacks some. The repertoire holds 7,000 to 8,000 clones, with approximately 72% as singletons. The sample consisted of tumor tissue. The receptors here all came from a human donor with high-grade serous ovarian cancer. The CDR3 runs from the conserved cysteine through the conserved F or W. The D gene is left open where the match is weak. The size of a clone is reported for some rows only, either as once, few or many, or as a class for expanded clones.

CDR3nt	CDR3aa	j_gene	v_gene	d_gene	abundance
TGTGCCATCAGCCGGACAGGGGTCGAGCAGTACTTC	CAISRTGVEQYF	TRBJ2-7	TRBV10-3	TRBD1	few
TGTGCCAGCATCCTTGGGGGCGAGCAGTACTTC	CASILGGEQYF	TRBJ2-7	TRBV27	-	-
TGTGCCAGCAGCTTAGACAGTAGCTATGGCTACACCTTC	CASSLDSSYGYTF	TRBJ1-2	TRBV7-8	-	few
TGTGCCACCAGCAGATGGATTGGGGGACAGGTTAACTATGGCTACACCTTC	CATSRWIGGQVNYGYTF	TRBJ1-2	TRBV15	TRBD1	few
TGTGCCAGCGAATCGGACAGGTCCTATGGCTACACCTTC	CASESDRSYGYTF	TRBJ1-2	TRBV2	TRBD1	-
TGTGCCAGCAGGACTAGCGGGAGGGCCAGTTACAATGAGCAGTTCTTC	CASRTSGRASYNEQFF	TRBJ2-1	TRBV2	TRBD2	-
TGTGCCAGTAGTGAGGGGGCCTTAGCTGAAGCTTTCTTT	CASSEGALAEAFF	TRBJ1-1	TRBV28	TRBD1	-
TGTGCCAGCAGCCGGACGACTGGTACGGGCGAGCAGTACTTC	CASSRTTGTGEQYF	TRBJ2-7	TRBV16	-	few
TGTGCCAGCAGCTTGGGGGGGCCGGACACTGAAGCTTTCTTT	CASSLGGPDTEAFF	TRBJ1-1	TRBV5-6	-	-
TGTGCCAGCAGTTTGCTGCCTCAGGTTACCTATGGCTACACCTTC	CASSLLPQVTYGYTF	TRBJ1-2	TRBV28	-	-